This TCR beta chain emerged from a study of breast tumors, draining lymph nodes, adjacent tissues. Points on this clonotype: Its antigen is not known. The CDR3 does not close with the conserved phenylalanine or tryptophan, likely indicating a read error. The DNA is omitted, as the CDR3 cannot be located on it reliably, and the CDR3 follows TCRdb's listing.

Germline V gene data show CDR1 as LNHDA and CDR2 as SQIVND (reference sequence). The CDR3 spans 12 residues, counting both ends. Overall study results and limits: Luminal-like breast cancer showed significantly greater tumor-nontumor repertoire similarity than basal-like breast cancer did. Data only fit, rather than demonstrated, lymph node origin of most tumor T cells. Data fit most tumor T cells coming from lymph node, expanding in tumor. Tumor repertoires ranked between lymph nodes and nontumor tissue in diversity, with V and J gene preferences.

Samples came from axillary lymph nodes draining the breast cancer. Each CDR3 protein gets one entry after TCRdb re-called the multiplex PCR reads with MiXCR. This table has approximately 210,000 distinct CDR3 sequences, around 34% appearing once. This sequence joins TRBV19 and TRBJ1-3. The receptor's source is a female donor with breast cancer. Some clones in this sample may be carry-over from other donors' samples. Sequencing was carried out using axillary lymph node tissue. The CDR3 loop is CASSMVQLHQCG.